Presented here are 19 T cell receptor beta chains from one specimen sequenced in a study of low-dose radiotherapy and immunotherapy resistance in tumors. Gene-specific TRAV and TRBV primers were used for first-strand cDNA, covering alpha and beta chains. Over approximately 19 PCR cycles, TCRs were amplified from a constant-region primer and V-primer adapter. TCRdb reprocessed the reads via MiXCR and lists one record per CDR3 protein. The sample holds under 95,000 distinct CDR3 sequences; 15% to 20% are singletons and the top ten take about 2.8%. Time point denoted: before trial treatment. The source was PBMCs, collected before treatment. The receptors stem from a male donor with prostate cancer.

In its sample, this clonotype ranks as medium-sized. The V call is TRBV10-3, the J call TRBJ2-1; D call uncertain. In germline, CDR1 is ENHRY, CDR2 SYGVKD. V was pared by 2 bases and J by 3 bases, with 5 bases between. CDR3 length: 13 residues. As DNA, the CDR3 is TGTGCCATCAGTGAGGCACTCTACAATGAGCAGTTCTTC. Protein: CAISEALYNEQFF.

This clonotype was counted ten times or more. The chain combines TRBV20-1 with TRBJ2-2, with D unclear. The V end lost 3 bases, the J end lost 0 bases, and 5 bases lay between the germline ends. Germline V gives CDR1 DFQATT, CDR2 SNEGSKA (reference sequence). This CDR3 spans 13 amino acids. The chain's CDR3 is CSASRANTGELFF. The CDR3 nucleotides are TGCAGTGCTAGCCGGGCGAACACCGGGGAGCTGTTTTTT.

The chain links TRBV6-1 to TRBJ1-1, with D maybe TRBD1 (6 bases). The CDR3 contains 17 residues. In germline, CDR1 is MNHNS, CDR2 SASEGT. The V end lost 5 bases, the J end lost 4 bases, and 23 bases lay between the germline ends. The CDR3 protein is CASSSRRGAGRGTEAFF. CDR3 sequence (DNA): TGTGCCAGCAGTTCCCGGCGGGGGGCGGGAAGAGGCACTGAAGCTTTCTTT.

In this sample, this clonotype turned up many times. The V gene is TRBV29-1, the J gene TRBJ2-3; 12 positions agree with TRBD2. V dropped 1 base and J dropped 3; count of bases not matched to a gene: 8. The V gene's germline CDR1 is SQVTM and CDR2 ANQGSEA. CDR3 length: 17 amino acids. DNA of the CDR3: TGCAGCGTTGAAGGCCTAGCGGGGGGGCCGAGTACAGATACGCAGTATTTT. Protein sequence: CSVEGLAGGPSTDTQYF.

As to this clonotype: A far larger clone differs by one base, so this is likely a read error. DNA of the CDR3: TGTGCCAGCAGTGAGACTAGCAGGTCCTACGAGCAGTACTTC. This gives the protein CASSETSRSYEQYF. The chain joins TRBV13 to TRBJ2-7, with 7 bases aligning to TRBD2. Trimming cost V 6 bases and J 1 base; bases outside gene matches: 6. The CDR3 runs 14 residues. CDR1 and CDR2 from the germline V gene are PRHDT and FYEKMQ (reference sequence). The full variable domain, in which reference TRBV13 and TRBJ2-7 provide the parts outside the CDR3, is AAGVIQSPRHLIKEKRETATLKCYPIPRHDTVYWYQQGPGQDPQFLISFYEKMQSDKGSIPDRFSAQQFSDYHSELNMSSLELGDSALYFCASSETSRSYEQYFGPGTRLTVT.

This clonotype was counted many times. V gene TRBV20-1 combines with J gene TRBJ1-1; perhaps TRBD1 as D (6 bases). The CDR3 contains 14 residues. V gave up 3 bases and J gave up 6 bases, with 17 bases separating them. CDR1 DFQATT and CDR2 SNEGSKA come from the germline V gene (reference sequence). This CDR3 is CSASGGSRQAEAFF. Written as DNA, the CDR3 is TGCAGTGCTAGTGGAGGCTCCAGACAGGCTGAAGCTTTCTTT.

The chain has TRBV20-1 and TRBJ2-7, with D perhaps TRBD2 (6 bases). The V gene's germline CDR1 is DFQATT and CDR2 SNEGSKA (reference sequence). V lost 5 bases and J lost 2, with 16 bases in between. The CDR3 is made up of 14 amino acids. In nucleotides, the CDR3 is TGCAGTGCTGACGGGGGTCCTCCGACCTACGAGCAGTACTTC. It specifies CSADGGPPTYEQYF.

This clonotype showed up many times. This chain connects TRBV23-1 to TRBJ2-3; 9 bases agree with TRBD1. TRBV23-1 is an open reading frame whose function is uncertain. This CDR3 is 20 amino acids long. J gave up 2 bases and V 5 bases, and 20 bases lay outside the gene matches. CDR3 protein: CASSAVTEERGTGHTDTQYF. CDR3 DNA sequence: TGCGCCAGCAGTGCGGTAACGGAGGAGAGGGGGACAGGGCACACAGATACGCAGTATTTT.

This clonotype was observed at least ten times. The CDR3 coding sequence is TGTGCCAGCACGCTGGGCCGGAGGGCACAAGAGACCCAGTACTTC. It codes for CASTLGRRAQETQYF. The chain uses TRBV5-6 and TRBJ2-5; TRBD2 might be the D (6 bases). From germline, CDR1 is SGHDT and CDR2 YYEEEE. This CDR3 is built from 15 residues. The germline V and J ends were trimmed by 6 bases and 2 bases, with 17 bases remaining between them.

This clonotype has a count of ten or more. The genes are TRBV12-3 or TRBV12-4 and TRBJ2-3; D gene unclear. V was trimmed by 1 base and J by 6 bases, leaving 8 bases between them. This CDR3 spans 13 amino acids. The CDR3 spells CASSLGLTDTQYF. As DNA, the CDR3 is TGTGCCAGCAGTTTAGGGCTAACCGATACGCAGTATTTT.

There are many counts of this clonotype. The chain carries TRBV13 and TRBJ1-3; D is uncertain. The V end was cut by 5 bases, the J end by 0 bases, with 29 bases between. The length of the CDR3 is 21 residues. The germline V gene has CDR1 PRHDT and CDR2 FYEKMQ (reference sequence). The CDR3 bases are TGTGCCAGCAGCCCCATCATCCATTTTTCCGGCTCCCGTTACTCTGGAAACACCATATATTTT. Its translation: CASSPIIHFSGSRYSGNTIYF.

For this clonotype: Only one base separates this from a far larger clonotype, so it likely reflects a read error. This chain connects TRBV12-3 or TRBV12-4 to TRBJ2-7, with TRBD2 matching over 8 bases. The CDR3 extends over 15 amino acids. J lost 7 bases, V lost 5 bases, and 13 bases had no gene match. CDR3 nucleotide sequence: TGTGCCAGCAGTGACCCCGGGGGGGGCTACAATGAGCAGTACTTC. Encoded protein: CASSDPGGGYNEQYF.

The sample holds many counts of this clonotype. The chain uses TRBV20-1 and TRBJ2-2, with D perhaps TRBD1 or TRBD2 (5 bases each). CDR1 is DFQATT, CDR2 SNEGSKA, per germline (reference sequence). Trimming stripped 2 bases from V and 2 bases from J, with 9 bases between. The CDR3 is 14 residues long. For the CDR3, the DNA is TGCAGTGCTAGAAAGGGGACCAACACCGGGGAGCTGTTTTTT. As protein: CSARKGTNTGELFF.

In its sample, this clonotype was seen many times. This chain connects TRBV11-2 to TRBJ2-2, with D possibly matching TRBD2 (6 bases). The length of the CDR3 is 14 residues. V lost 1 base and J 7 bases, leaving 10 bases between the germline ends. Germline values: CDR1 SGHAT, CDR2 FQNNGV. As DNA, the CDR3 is TGTGCCAGCAGCTTAGTACGGGAGATCGGGGAGCTGTTTTTT. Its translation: CASSLVREIGELFF.

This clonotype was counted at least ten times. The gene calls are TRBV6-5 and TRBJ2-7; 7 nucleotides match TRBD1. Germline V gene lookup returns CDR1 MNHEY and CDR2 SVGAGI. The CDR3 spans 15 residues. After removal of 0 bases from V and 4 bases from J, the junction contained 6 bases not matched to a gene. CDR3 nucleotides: TGTGCCAGCAGTTACTCGGGGGACAGTGGTTACGAGCAGTACTTC. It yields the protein CASSYSGDSGYEQYF.

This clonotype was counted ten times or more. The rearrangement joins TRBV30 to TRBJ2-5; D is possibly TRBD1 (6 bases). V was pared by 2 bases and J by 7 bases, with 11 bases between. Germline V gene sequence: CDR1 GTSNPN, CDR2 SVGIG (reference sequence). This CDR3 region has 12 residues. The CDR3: CAWSRGSGTQYF. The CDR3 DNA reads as TGTGCCTGGAGTAGGGGGTCCGGGACCCAGTACTTC.

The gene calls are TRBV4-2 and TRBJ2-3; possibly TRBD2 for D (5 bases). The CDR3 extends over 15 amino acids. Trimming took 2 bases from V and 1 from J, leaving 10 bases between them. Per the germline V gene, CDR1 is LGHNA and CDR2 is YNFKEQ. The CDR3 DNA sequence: TGTGCCAGCAGCCAACTTGCGGGCCGCACAGATACGCAGTATTTT. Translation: CASSQLAGRTDTQYF.

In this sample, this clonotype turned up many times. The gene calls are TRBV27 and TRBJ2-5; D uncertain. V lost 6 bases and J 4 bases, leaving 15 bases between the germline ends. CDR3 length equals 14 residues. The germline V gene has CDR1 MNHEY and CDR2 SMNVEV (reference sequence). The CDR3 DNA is TGTGCCAGCAGCCCATTCGGGCGGCTAGAGACCCAGTACTTC. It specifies CASSPFGRLETQYF.

CDR3 nucleotides: TGTGCCAGTAGTATTAGTTCTCCGGCAAACACTGAAGCTTTCTTT. Its protein product is CASSISSPANTEAFF. V is TRBV19 and J is TRBJ1-1; unclear D gene. The V gene's germline CDR1 is LNHDA and CDR2 SQIVND (reference sequence). Trimming left V 3 bases short and J 2 bases short, with 13 bases between. This CDR3 is built from 15 residues.